This entry is about one T cell receptor beta chain. Antigen specificity is unknown. CDR3 length equals 12 residues. Germline loops: CDR1 MDHEN, CDR2 SYDVKM. V was trimmed by 6 bases and J by 3 bases, leaving 9 bases between them. Donors counted as nominally healthy when sampled, yet unrecorded immune exposures were likely. The data stem from a study of cytomegalovirus exposure and HLA in healthy donors. Study-wide background: The Caucasian-associated ancestry cluster held roughly 81% of 350 to 450 genotyped donors. General study findings and limits: In a later analysis, specific HLA alleles were associated with around 17,000 TCR beta sequences at a 0.05 false discovery rate. A list of approximately 160 TCR beta chains associated with cytomegalovirus was given.

Vbeta (60) and Jbeta (13) primers were used in the PCR. Sequenced by immunoSEQ multiplex PCR; TCRdb stores in-frame clones only, minus some. Among around 80,000 clones listed, under 80% were seen once. The sequenced sample was PBMCs. This sequence originates from a man in his forties or fifties in good health and CMV-seropositive. This chain connects TRBV28 to TRBJ2-7; tentatively, D is TRBD1 (6 bases). For the CDR3, the DNA is TGTGCCAGCAGCGAGGGGGACTACGAGCAGTACTTC. Residues: CASSEGDYEQYF. Combining the CDR3 with reference TRBV28 and TRBJ2-7 gives the whole variable domain DVKVTQSSRYLVKRTGEKVFLECVQDMDHENMFWYRQDPGLGLRLIYFSYDVKMKEKGDIPEGYSVSREKKERFSLILESASTNQTSMYLCASSEGDYEQYFGPGTRLTVT.